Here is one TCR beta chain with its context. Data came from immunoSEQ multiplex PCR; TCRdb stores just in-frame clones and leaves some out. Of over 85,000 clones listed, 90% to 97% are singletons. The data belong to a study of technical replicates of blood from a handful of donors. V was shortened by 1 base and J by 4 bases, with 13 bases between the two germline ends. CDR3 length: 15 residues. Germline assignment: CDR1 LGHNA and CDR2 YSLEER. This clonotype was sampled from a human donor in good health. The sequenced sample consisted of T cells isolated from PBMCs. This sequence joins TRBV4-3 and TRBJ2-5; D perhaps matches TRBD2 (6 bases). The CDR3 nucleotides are TGCGCCAGCAGCCAAGCCAGCGGAGGGGCAGAGACCCAGTACTTC. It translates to CASSQASGGAETQYF.